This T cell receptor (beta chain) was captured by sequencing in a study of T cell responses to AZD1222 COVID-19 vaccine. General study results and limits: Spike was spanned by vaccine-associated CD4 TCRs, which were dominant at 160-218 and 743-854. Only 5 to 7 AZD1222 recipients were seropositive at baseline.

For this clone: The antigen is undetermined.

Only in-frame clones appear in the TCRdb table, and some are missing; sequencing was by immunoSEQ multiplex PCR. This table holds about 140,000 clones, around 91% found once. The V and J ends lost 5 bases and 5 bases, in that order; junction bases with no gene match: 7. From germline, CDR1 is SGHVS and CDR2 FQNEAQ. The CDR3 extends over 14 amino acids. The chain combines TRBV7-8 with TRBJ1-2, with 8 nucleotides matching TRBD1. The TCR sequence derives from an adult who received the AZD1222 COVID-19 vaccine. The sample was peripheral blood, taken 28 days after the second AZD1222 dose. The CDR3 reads CASSPNTGGYGYTF. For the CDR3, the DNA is TGTGCCAGCAGCCCCAATACAGGGGGGTATGGCTACACCTTC.